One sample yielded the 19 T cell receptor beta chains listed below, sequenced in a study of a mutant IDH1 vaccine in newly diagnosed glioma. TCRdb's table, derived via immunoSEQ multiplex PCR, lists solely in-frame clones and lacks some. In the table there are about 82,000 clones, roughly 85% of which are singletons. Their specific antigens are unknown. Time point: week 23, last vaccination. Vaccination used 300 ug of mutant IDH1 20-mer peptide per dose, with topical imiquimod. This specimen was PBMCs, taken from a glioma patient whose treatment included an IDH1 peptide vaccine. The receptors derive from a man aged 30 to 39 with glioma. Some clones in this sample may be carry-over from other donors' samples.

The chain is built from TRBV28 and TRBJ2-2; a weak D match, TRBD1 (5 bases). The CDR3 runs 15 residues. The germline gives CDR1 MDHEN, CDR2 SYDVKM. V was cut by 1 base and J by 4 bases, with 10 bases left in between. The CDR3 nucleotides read TGTGCCAGCAGTTTATTAGGGGAATCCACCGGGGAGCTGTTTTTT. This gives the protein CASSLLGESTGELFF.

DNA of the CDR3: TGTGCCAGCAGCAAGGTGGGGACTCTCACGCGAGGCACAGATACGCAGTATTTT. Protein: CASSKVGTLTRGTDTQYF. The chain uses TRBV21-1 and TRBJ2-3; TRBD2, the D gene given by the table, was not confirmed from the DNA. TRBV21-1 is a pseudogene locus. This CDR3 is 18 amino acids long.

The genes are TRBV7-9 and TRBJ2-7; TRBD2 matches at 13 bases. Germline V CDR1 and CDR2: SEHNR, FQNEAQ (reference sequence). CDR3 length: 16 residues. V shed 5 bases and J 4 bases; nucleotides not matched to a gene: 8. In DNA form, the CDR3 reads TGTGCCAGCAGCCCCCTCGGGGGACTAGCGGGATACGAGCAGTACTTC. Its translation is CASSPLGGLAGYEQYF.

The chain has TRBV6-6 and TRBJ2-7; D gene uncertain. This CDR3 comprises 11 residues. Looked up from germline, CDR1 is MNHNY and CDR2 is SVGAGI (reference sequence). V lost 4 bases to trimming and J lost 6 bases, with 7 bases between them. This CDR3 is CASSSMSEQYF. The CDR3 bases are TGTGCCAGCAGTTCGATGTCCGAGCAGTACTTC.

CDR3: CASSQDRGGGRYEQYF. CDR3 bases: TGTGCCAGCAGCCAAGATCGAGGGGGGGGAAGGTACGAGCAGTACTTC. The chain is built from TRBV4-2 and TRBJ2-7; tentatively, D is TRBD2 (7 bases). Trimming removed 0 bases from V and 4 bases from J, with 16 bases in between. CDR1 is LGHNA and CDR2 is YNFKEQ in the germline V gene. The CDR3 is made up of 16 amino acids.

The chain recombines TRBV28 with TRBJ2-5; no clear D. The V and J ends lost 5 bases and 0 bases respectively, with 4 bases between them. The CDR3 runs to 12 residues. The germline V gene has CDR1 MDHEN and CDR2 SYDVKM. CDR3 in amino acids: CASSGYQETQYF. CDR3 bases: TGTGCCAGCAGTGGGTACCAAGAGACCCAGTACTTC.

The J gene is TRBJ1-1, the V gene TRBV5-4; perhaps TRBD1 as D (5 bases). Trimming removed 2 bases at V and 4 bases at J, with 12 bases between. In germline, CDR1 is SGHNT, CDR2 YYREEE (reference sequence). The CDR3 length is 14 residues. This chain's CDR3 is CASSFIDRGTEAFF. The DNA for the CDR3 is TGTGCCAGCAGCTTTATCGACAGAGGCACTGAAGCTTTCTTT.

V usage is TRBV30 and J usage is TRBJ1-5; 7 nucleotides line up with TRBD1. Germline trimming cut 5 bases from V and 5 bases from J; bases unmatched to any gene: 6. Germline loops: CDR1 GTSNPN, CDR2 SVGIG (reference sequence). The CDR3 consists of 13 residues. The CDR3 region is CAWGDRLDQPQHF. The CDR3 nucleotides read TGTGCCTGGGGGGACAGACTTGATCAGCCCCAGCATTTT.

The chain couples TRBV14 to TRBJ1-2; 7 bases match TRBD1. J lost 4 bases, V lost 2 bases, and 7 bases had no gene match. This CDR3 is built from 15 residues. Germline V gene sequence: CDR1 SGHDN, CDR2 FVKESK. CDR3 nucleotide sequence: TGTGCCAGCAGCCAACTCGGGACAGACGGCTATGGCTACACCTTC. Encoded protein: CASSQLGTDGYGYTF.

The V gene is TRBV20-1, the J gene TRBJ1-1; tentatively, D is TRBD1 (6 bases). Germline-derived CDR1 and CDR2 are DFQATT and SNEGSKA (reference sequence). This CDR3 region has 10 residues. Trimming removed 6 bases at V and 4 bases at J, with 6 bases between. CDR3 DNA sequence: TGCAGTGCAGGGGGCACTGAAGCTTTCTTT. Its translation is CSAGGTEAFF.

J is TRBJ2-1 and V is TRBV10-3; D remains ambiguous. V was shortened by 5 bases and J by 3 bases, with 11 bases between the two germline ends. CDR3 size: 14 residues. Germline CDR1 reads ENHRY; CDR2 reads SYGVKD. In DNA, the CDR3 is TGTGCCATCAGTTTTTCGGATCTCTACAATGAGCAGTTCTTC. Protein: CAISFSDLYNEQFF.

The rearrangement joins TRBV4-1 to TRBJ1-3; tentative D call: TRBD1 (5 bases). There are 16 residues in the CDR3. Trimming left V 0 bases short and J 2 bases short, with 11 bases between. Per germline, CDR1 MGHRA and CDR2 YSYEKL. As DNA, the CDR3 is TGCGCCAGCAGCCAAGATGGGGAAGGGGCTGGAAACACCATATATTTT. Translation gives CASSQDGEGAGNTIYF.

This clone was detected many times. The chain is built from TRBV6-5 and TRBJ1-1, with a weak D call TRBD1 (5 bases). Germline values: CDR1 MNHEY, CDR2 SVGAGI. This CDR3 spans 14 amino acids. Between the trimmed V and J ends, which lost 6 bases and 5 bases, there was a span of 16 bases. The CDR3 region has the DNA TGTGCCAGCAGCCCAGGGTCCGGCGAGACTGAAGCTTTCTTT. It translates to CASSPGSGETEAFF.

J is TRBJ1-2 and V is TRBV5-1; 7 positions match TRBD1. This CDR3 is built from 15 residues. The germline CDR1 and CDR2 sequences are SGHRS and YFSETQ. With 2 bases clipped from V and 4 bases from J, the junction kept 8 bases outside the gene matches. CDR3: CASSLGNRGGYGYTF. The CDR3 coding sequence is TGCGCCAGCAGCTTAGGAAACAGGGGCGGCTATGGCTACACCTTC.

CDR3 region: CASRSGTGGSEAFF. CDR3 nucleotide sequence: TGTGCCAGCAGATCTGGGACAGGGGGTTCTGAAGCTTTCTTT. The gene calls are TRBV2 and TRBJ1-1, with 11 positions matching TRBD1. The CDR3 loop spans 14 amino acids. Germline-derived CDR1 and CDR2 are SNHLY and FYNNEI. V gave up 6 bases and J gave up 6 bases; unmatched junction bases: 6.

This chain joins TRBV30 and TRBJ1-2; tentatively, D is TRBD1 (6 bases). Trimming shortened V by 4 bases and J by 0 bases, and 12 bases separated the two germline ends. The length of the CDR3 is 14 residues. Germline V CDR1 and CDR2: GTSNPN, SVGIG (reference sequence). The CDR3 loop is CAWKIQGANYGYTF. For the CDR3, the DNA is TGTGCCTGGAAGATACAGGGCGCTAACTATGGCTACACCTTC. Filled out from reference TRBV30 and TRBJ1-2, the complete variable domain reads SQTIHQWPATLVQPVGSPLSLECTVEGTSNPNLYWYRQAAGRGLQLLFYSVGIGQISSEVPQNLSASRPQDRQFILSSKKLLLSDSGFYLCAWKIQGANYGYTFGSGTRLTVV.

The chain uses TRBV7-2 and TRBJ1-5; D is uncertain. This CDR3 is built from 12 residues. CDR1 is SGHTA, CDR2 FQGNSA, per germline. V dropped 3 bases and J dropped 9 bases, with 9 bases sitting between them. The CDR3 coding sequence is TGTGCCAGCAGCTTCTTGGGTCGGCCCCAGCATTTT. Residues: CASSFLGRPQHF.

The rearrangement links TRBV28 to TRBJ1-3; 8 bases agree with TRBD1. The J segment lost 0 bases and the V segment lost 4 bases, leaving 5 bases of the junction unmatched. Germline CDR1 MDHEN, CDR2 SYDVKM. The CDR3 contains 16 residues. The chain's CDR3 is CASSSPGGSSGNTIYF. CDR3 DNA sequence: TGTGCCAGCAGTTCCCCAGGGGGCTCCTCTGGAAACACCATATATTTT.

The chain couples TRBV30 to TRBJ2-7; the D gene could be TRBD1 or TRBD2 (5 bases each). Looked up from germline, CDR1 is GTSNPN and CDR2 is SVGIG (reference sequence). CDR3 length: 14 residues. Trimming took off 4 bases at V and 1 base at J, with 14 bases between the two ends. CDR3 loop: CAWNRGRGSYEQYF. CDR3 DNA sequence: TGTGCCTGGAATAGGGGCCGGGGATCCTACGAGCAGTACTTC.